The present entry profiles one TCR beta chain with its context. One Seattle source followed patients from active infection through their disease course. The junction had 1 base not matched to a gene; V was cut back by 4 bases and J by 7 bases. The germline V gene has CDR1 SGHAT and CDR2 FQNNGV. The CDR3 is made up of 13 amino acids. These data belong to a study of blood T cell repertoires in COVID-19. Across the whole study: Both acute and convalescent COVID-19 samples were obtained from the United States, Italy and Spain. PBMCs, B-cell-depleted T cells, or T cells provided the cDNA or gDNA that made up the material.

Per the original methods: For nucleated cells, counts were estimated from reference gene primer amplification. Assay used: immunoSEQ multiplex PCR; TCRdb lists only in-frame clones, some missing. V and J calls and clone size are copied from that table; D and trimming were computed from the DNA. The table lists over 150,000 clones, 70% to 85% of them singletons. The V call is TRBV11-2, the J call TRBJ2-5; TRBD2 matches 12 bases. This receptor was obtained from a man in his fifties or sixties with COVID-19, enrolled during active disease. The sequencing sample was made of peripheral blood. The CDR3 DNA sequence: TGTGCCAGCAGCTCGACTAGCGGGGGGACCCAGTACTTC. The encoded protein is CASSSTSGGTQYF.